This TCR beta chain was captured by sequencing in a study of blood T cell repertoires in COVID-19. Germline trimming cut 7 bases from V and 7 bases from J; bases unmatched to any gene: 5. CDR1 SNHLY and CDR2 FYNNEI come from the germline V gene. CDR3 size: 13 residues. Methods used by the authors: By means of reference gene primer amplification, nucleated cell counts were estimated. Profiling relied on immunoSEQ multiplex PCR, and the TCRdb table lists in-frame clones only, not all of them. V and J calls and clone size follow that table, whereas D and trimming were derived from the DNA. The table shows roughly 350,000 clones, with 91% occurring only once.

This sequence joins TRBV2 and TRBJ2-2; TRBD1 aligns across 8 bases. The source of this sequence is a woman aged 18-35 years who had recovered from COVID-19. The sample comprised peripheral blood. As DNA, the CDR3 is TGTGCCAGCAATGACAGGGGAAGCGGGGAGCTGTTTTTT. Encoded protein: CASNDRGSGELFF. Complete variable domain (other parts from reference TRBV2 and TRBJ2-2): EPEVTQTPSHQVTQMGQEVILRCVPISNHLYFYWYRQILGQKVEFLVSFYNNEISEKSEIFDDQFSVERPDGSNFTLKIRSTKLEDSAMYFCASNDRGSGELFFGEGSRLTVL.